This T cell receptor beta chain was profiled in a study of T cells after yellow fever vaccination. General study results and limits: Abundant bulk-population clonotypes could contaminate the FACS-sorted repertoires.

TCRdb used MiXCR to reprocess the 5' RACE reads, holding one entry per CDR3 protein. This table has hundreds of thousands of distinct CDR3 sequences, 15% to 20% appearing once. This clonotype was recorded a few times. As yet, its antigen is unknown. Trimming took off 0 bases at V and 13 bases at J, with 13 bases between the two ends. The length of the CDR3 is 13 residues. Germline V gives CDR1 LGHDT, CDR2 YNNKEL (reference sequence). The specimen was PBMCs, collected before the yellow fever booster vaccination. The chain uses TRBV3-1 and TRBJ2-1; D uncertain. The receptor was derived from a man younger than 35 who received the YFV17D yellow fever vaccine. CDR3 sequence: CASSQDRAAPQFF. CDR3 DNA: TGTGCCAGCAGCCAAGATAGGGCGGCGCCACAGTTCTTC.